What follows are 10 T cell receptor beta chains derived from one specimen sequenced in a study of T cells in Graves' hyperthyroidism and ophthalmopathy. RNA transcripts were the template for amplifying TCR beta CDR3 regions. First-round RT-PCR with HTBI primers amplified the TCR CDR3 region. TCRdb re-called the multiplex PCR reads with MiXCR, one entry per CDR3 protein. This sample has fewer than 650,000 distinct CDR3 sequences, with approximately 13% found just once. The material sequenced was blood. All receptors derive from a woman under 40 with Graves' hyperthyroidism that later progressed to Graves' ophthalmopathy.

This clonotype was detected a few times. This chain links TRBV19 with TRBJ2-3; a possible D gene is TRBD1 (5 bases). The CDR3 length is 15 residues. V dropped 6 bases and J dropped 4 bases, with 17 bases sitting between them. Germline CDR1 reads LNHDA; CDR2 reads SQIVND (reference sequence). Here the CDR3 reads CASSYARGRPDTQYF. The CDR3 nucleotides read TGTGCCAGTAGCTATGCTAGGGGTCGCCCAGATACGCAGTATTTT.

This clonotype was seen at least ten times. The chain is built from TRBV5-1 and TRBJ2-3; weak D call: TRBD1 (6 bases). The CDR3 covers 13 residues. With 5 bases removed from V and 6 bases from J, the gap between germline ends came to 13 bases. The V gene's germline CDR1 is SGHRS and CDR2 YFSETQ. CDR3 sequence (DNA): TGCGCCAGCAGTTTACAGGGAAGGGATACGCAGTATTTT. Its protein product is CASSLQGRDTQYF.

This clonotype was found many times. The J gene is TRBJ2-4, the V gene TRBV6-1; perhaps TRBD2 as D (5 bases). The CDR3 is made up of 15 amino acids. CDR1 and CDR2 from the germline V gene are MNHNS and SASEGT. The V end lost 5 bases, the J end lost 5 bases, and 16 bases lay between the germline ends. CDR3 sequence reads: CASSPQRGFENIQYF. The CDR3 nucleotides read TGTGCCAGCAGTCCGCAACGGGGTTTCGAAAACATTCAGTACTTC.

This clonotype was counted at least ten times. The chain couples TRBV7-9 to TRBJ1-3, with D perhaps TRBD1 (5 bases). The CDR3 covers 15 residues. CDR1 is SEHNR, CDR2 FQNEAQ, per germline (reference sequence). Between the trimmed V and J ends, which lost 4 bases and 3 bases, there was a span of 13 bases. CDR3 sequence reads: CASSSSGTVGNTIYF. DNA of the CDR3: TGTGCCAGCAGCTCGTCCGGGACGGTTGGAAACACCATATATTTT.

This clonotype was found many times. The V and J genes are TRBV14 and TRBJ2-4; D call uncertain. From germline, CDR1 is SGHDN and CDR2 FVKESK. Trimming pared 6 bases from V and 6 bases from J, leaving 9 bases between. The CDR3 runs 12 residues. The DNA for the CDR3 is TGTGCCAGCAGTCCGTCTCGAAACATTCAGTACTTC. It yields the protein CASSPSRNIQYF. Full variable domain (outside the CDR3, taken from reference TRBV14 and TRBJ2-4): EAGVTQFPSHSVIEKGQTVTLRCDPISGHDNLYWYRRVMGKEIKFLLHFVKESKQDESGMPNNRFLAERTGGTYSTLKVQPAELEDSGVYFCASSPSRNIQYFGAGTRLSVL.

The V and J genes are TRBV29-1 and TRBJ2-7, with D perhaps matching TRBD1 or TRBD2 (5 bases each). V dropped 6 bases and J dropped 3 bases, with 18 bases sitting between them. Germline CDR1 reads SQVTM; CDR2 reads ANQGSEA. This CDR3 is 14 amino acids long. CDR3 nucleotide sequence: TGCAGCGTACTATACCGGGACCGAAACTACGAGCAGTACTTC. This encodes CSVLYRDRNYEQYF.

The chain joins TRBV15 to TRBJ2-7, with 8 positions matching TRBD2. V shed 5 bases, J shed 4 bases, and the junction held 10 bases outside the gene matches. This CDR3 is 15 amino acids long. Germline V lookup: CDR1 LNHNV, CDR2 YYDKDF (reference sequence). The CDR3 nucleotides are TGTGCCACCAGCGGAGGGACTAGGACCAGTTACGAGCAGTACTTC. Translation: CATSGGTRTSYEQYF.

For this clonotype: This may stem from a read error, because a much larger clone lies one nucleotide away. J is TRBJ2-3 and V is TRBV5-1; D is undetermined. From germline, CDR1 is SGHRS and CDR2 YFSETQ. This CDR3 has 13 residues. The CDR3 here is CANSLQFEDTQYF. Here the CDR3 DNA reads TGCGCCAACAGCTTGCAATTTGAAGATACGCAGTATTTT.

Notes on this clonotype: This CDR3 is missing its conserved last phenylalanine or tryptophan, likely due to a read error. No DNA is shown, since the ends of the CDR3 on it are uncertain; the CDR3 is the one TCRdb lists. The chain joins TRBV27 to TRBJ2-7; TRBD1 is the table's D call, not checked against the DNA. The CDR3 has 10 amino acids, counting both end residues. CDR1 is MNHEY and CDR2 is SMNVEV in the germline V gene (reference sequence). CDR3 sequence: CASSLSRDVL.

Of note for this clonotype: This may be a read error, as it is one base from a much larger clone. V gene TRBV7-9 combines with J gene TRBJ2-1, with TRBD2 identical over 13 bases. The CDR3 extends over 19 amino acids. Germline values: CDR1 SEHNR, CDR2 FQNEAQ (reference sequence). Unmatched junction bases numbered 18, after V lost 5 bases and J lost 8 bases. The CDR3 region has the DNA TGTGCCAGCAGCCCAGCAGGGACTAGCGGGATTATAGTCGGGTATGAGCAGTTCTTC. Encoded protein: CASSPAGTSGIIVGYEQFF.